Listed here is a single TCR beta chain. No antigen is known for it. No clone much larger than this one lies a single base away; base qualities are absent. The data belong to a study of T cell repertoires and leukemia-associated antigens (dated by TCRdb to the late 2010s). In the study overall: Per sample, about 5.1 to 7 million read pairs and roughly 3 to 5.0 million effective reads were obtained, for about 15 million effective reads in total. The study aimed to identify which antigen a TCR Vbeta21 clone previously found in CML patients recognizes, using in vitro peptide stimulation of healthy T cells. Results the study describes overall, beyond this receptor: The antigen specificity and function of the expanded clones were not directly tested, and further investigation of both was required. The four groups showed no significant differences in numbers of Vbeta genes (about 60), Jbeta genes (around 13), VDJ rearrangements, or unique CDR3s.

TRIzol reagent was used to extract total RNA from the cultured T cells. TCRbeta libraries were amplified from RNA using 5' rapid amplification of cDNA ends (5'RACE). Before sequencing, Qubit, an Agilent instrument, and quantitative PCR were used to check library concentration and integrity. Sequencing of qualified libraries was performed on Illumina HiSeq or MiSeq by a commercial service provider. As for the original processing: MiXCR version 1.8.2 was used to identify TCR sequences in each sample. For a clone to count as qualified, its CDR3 had to be longer than four amino acids, its nucleotide length had to be in-frame, and the clone could not contain a stop codon. An effective read was defined as a read containing the complete CDR3 structure. Expanded clones were validated by RT-PCR with 24 Vbeta primers, GeneScan spectratyping, and Sanger sequencing. Through fastp at Q25 and MiXCR, TCRdb rebuilt clones from the public reads, retaining in-frame beta chains. Merged by CDR3 protein, the rows form single entries marked with the most common genes and DNA. The V and J calls follow TCRdb's processing rather than the paper's. Across this sample there are 9,800 or so distinct CDR3 sequences, with 43% seen only once. 55% to 60% of the sample belongs to the ten largest clones.

There are 14 amino acids in the CDR3, from cysteine to phenylalanine inclusive. Of all the DNA, just the CDR3 is kept, 42 bases in frame from base 1. The germline V gene specifies SNHLY as CDR1 and FYNNEI as CDR2. The germline ends are 12 bases apart after V is trimmed by 5 bases and J by 4 bases. CD3+ T cells were first rested overnight at 2.5 million to 3 million cells/mL in RPMI 1640 without fetal bovine serum. Following the manufacturer's instructions, MACS immunomagnetic beads were used to pull CD3+ T cells out of the PBMCs. The sequencing input was CD3+ T cells sorted from blood and cultured. The TCR was taken from a female donor in good health. The sequence joins TRBV2 to TRBJ2-1; TRBD1 is perhaps the D gene, given 5 matching bases. The sequence in DNA is TGTGCCAGCAGTAAGGGGAATCGGTACAATGAGCAGTTCTTC. This translates into CASSKGNRYNEQFF.